Listed here are 30 T cell receptor beta chains from one sample, sequenced in a study of T cells of healthy individuals. TCRdb re-analysed the 5' RACE reads in MiXCR, keeping a single row per CDR3 protein. The table records tens of thousands of distinct CDR3 sequences, around 15% of them present only once. These receptors all come from a human donor in good health.

The rearrangement links TRBV6-5 to TRBJ2-3; D uncertain. Trimming cost V 6 bases and J 2 bases, with 24 bases left between them. This CDR3 has 18 residues. The germline CDR1 and CDR2 sequences are MNHEY and SVGAGI. CDR3 amino acids: CASSSKDGRRPPTDTQYF. CDR3 nucleotide sequence: TGTGCCAGCAGCTCCAAGGACGGCCGAAGGCCCCCCACAGATACGCAGTATTTT.

There are many counts of this clonotype. The V gene is TRBV20-1, the J gene TRBJ2-7, with TRBD1 as a possible D gene (5 bases). Germline V gives CDR1 DFQATT, CDR2 SNEGSKA (reference sequence). The ends were cut back, 2 bases at V and 2 bases at J, with 13 bases in the middle. The CDR3 is 14 amino acids. The CDR3 nucleotides are TGCAGTGCTAGACCTTTGGGGCTTGCCTACGAGCAGTACTTC. This sequence encodes CSARPLGLAYEQYF.

V is TRBV11-1 and J is TRBJ2-1, with D perhaps matching TRBD1 or TRBD2 (6 bases each). Germline lookup yields CDR1 SGHAT and CDR2 FQDESV (reference sequence). Trimming shortened V by 5 bases and J by 7 bases, and 15 bases separated the two germline ends. This CDR3 has 14 amino acids. The CDR3 bases are TGTGCCAGCAGCCCCTCCGGGGGCCAAAATGAGCAGTTCTTC. Its translation: CASSPSGGQNEQFF.

This clonotype showed up many times. An end of the junction differs from the germline gene, which may be a read error. This chain links TRBV7-3 with TRBJ2-7; 10 positions agree with TRBD2. The germline gives CDR1 SGHTA, CDR2 FQGTGA. The CDR3 runs to 14 residues. The CDR3 here is CASSLSGGAYEQYF. The CDR3, as DNA: TGTGCCAGCAGTTTAAGCGGGGGGGCCTACGAGCAGTACTTC. The full variable domain, in which reference TRBV7-3 and TRBJ2-7 provide the parts outside the CDR3, is GAGVSQTPSNKVTEKGKYVELRCDPISGHTALYWYRQSLGQGPEFLIYFQGTGAADDSGLPNDRFFAVRPEGSVSTLKIQRTERGDSAVYLCASSLSGGAYEQYFGPGTRLTVT.

This clonotype has a count of ten or more. V gene TRBV12-5 combines with J gene TRBJ2-7; 8 bases are shared with TRBD2. Germline assignment: CDR1 LGHNT and CDR2 FRNRAP. This CDR3 is built from 18 residues. V lost 6 bases and J lost 4; bases outside the gene matches: 20. The CDR3 region has the DNA TGTGCTAGTGGCCAGCCCGGGACTAGGTCGGCTCTTGGGTACGAGCAGTACTTC. Its protein product is CASGQPGTRSALGYEQYF.

Comments on this clonotype: A junction end diverges from the germline sequence, so it may reflect a read error. The chain joins TRBV7-2 to TRBJ2-3; D not certain. The germline V gene has CDR1 SGHTA and CDR2 FQGNSA. There are 12 residues in the CDR3. Written as DNA, the CDR3 is TGTGCCAGCAGCTTAGGCACATATACGCAGTATTTT. It encodes CASSLGTYTQYF. The full variable domain, its missing parts supplied by reference TRBV7-2 and TRBJ2-3, is GAGVSQSPSNKVTEKGKDVELRCDPISGHTALYWYRQSLGQGLEFLIYFQGNSAPDKSGLPSDRFSAERTGGSVSTLTIQRTQQEDSAVYLCASSLGTYTQYFGPGTRLTVL.

This clonotype was seen many times. The chain has TRBV7-6 and TRBJ1-5; D unclear. This CDR3 spans 13 amino acids. V gave up 5 bases and J gave up 9 bases, with 14 bases separating them. The V gene's germline CDR1 is SGHVS and CDR2 FNYEAQ. The CDR3 sequence: CASSRFMWLPQHF. CDR3 nucleotide sequence: TGTGCCAGCAGCCGATTCATGTGGCTGCCCCAGCATTTT.

This clonotype was detected ten times or more. The J gene is TRBJ2-2, the V gene TRBV9; D is ambiguous. The CDR3 extends over 14 amino acids. CDR1 and CDR2 (germline): SGDLS, YYNGEE. Trimming left V 0 bases short and J 5 bases short, with 8 bases between. The CDR3 loop reads CASSVVLGTGELFF. The CDR3 DNA sequence: TGTGCCAGCAGCGTAGTGCTCGGAACCGGGGAGCTGTTTTTT.

V gene TRBV9 combines with J gene TRBJ2-5; D is uncertain. Between the trimmed V and J ends, which lost 3 bases and 1 base, there was a span of 7 bases. CDR1 and CDR2 from the germline V gene are SGDLS and YYNGEE. The CDR3 runs 13 residues. CDR3 residues: CASSGSAQETQYF. Here the CDR3 DNA reads TGTGCCAGCAGCGGAAGCGCCCAAGAGACCCAGTACTTC.

The sample holds many counts of this clonotype. This rearrangement joins TRBV6-2 or TRBV6-3 to TRBJ2-7, with 7 positions matching TRBD2. The CDR3 spans 15 residues. From germline, CDR1 is MNHEY and CDR2 SVGEGT. The J segment lost 2 bases and the V segment lost 7 bases, leaving 11 bases of the junction unmatched. The CDR3: CASTAGRGIAYEQYF. The CDR3 DNA reads as TGTGCCAGCACCGCGGGGAGGGGAATAGCCTACGAGCAGTACTTC.

This clonotype was observed a few times. The chain recombines TRBV12-3 or TRBV12-4 with TRBJ2-1, with TRBD2 matching 10 bases. The CDR3 is 14 amino acids. Trimming cost V 4 bases and J 8 bases; bases outside gene matches: 5. The CDR3 nucleotides read TGTGCCAGCAGTTATTCCGGACTAGCGGATGAGCAGTTCTTC. Translation: CASSYSGLADEQFF.

This clonotype has more than one count but fewer than ten. The chain has TRBV7-9 and TRBJ2-1, with a possible D match to TRBD1 (6 bases). Trimming cost V 5 bases and J 7 bases, with 27 bases left between them. Germline CDR1 SEHNR, CDR2 FQNEAQ (reference sequence). The CDR3 length is 18 residues. The CDR3 DNA reads TGTGCCAGCAGCCCAGGCGGTTGGGGGCAGGTTGACGAGAATGAGCAGTTCTTC. It encodes CASSPGGWGQVDENEQFF.

The chain employs TRBV19 and TRBJ1-1, with 9 bases aligning to TRBD1. The CDR3 runs 15 residues. V shed 6 bases, J shed 4 bases, and the junction held 9 bases outside the gene matches. CDR1 is LNHDA, CDR2 SQIVND, per germline (reference sequence). The CDR3 loop reads CASRTLQGARTEAFF. Written as DNA, the CDR3 is TGTGCCAGTAGAACTTTACAGGGGGCGCGCACTGAAGCTTTCTTT.

This clonotype appeared a few times. The V gene is TRBV10-3, the J gene TRBJ2-3, with 10 bases matching TRBD1. Trimming cost V 3 bases and J 3 bases; bases outside gene matches: 6. Looked up from germline, CDR1 is ENHRY and CDR2 is SYGVKD. This CDR3 has 16 amino acids. CDR3 in DNA: TGTGCCATCAGTGACAGGGACAGGGGTGTAACAGATACGCAGTATTTT. Its translation: CAISDRDRGVTDTQYF.

Only a few counts were recorded for this clonotype. This chain uses TRBV7-9 with TRBJ2-3; D is perhaps TRBD1 or TRBD2 (5 bases each). The CDR3 is 15 residues long. Germline values: CDR1 SEHNR, CDR2 FQNEAQ (reference sequence). The V and J ends lost 5 bases and 2 bases respectively, with 14 bases between them. CDR3 residues: CASSPRGGLTDTQYF. The CDR3 region has the DNA TGTGCCAGCAGCCCCCGGGGCGGCCTCACAGATACGCAGTATTTT.

V is TRBV6-1 and J is TRBJ1-5; 9 bases fit TRBD1. After removal of 8 bases from V and 8 bases from J, the junction contained 19 bases not matched to a gene. Per the germline V gene, CDR1 is MNHNS and CDR2 is SASEGT. This CDR3 contains 17 residues. In nucleotides, the CDR3 is TGTGCCAGCGGAGTTCACAGGGGGCGCATAGATGGAGAGCCCCAGCATTTT. Its protein product is CASGVHRGRIDGEPQHF.

This rearrangement joins TRBV27 to TRBJ2-5; 7 bases line up with TRBD1. The ends lost 6 bases at V and 4 bases at J; junction bases unmatched: 5. The CDR3 is 13 residues long. Germline V lookup: CDR1 MNHEY, CDR2 SMNVEV (reference sequence). CDR3 sequence: CASSRDSGETQYF. CDR3 nucleotides: TGTGCCAGCAGCCGGGACAGTGGAGAGACCCAGTACTTC.

This clonotype was observed at least ten times. The rearrangement links TRBV20-1 to TRBJ2-3; a possible D gene is TRBD1 (6 bases). CDR1 DFQATT and CDR2 SNEGSKA come from the germline V gene (reference sequence). The CDR3 has 14 amino acids. V lost 3 bases and J 0 bases, leaving 10 bases between the germline ends. As DNA, the CDR3 is TGCAGTGCTAGGGGGGCCCGAAGCACAGATACGCAGTATTTT. Translating it yields CSARGARSTDTQYF.

This clonotype was found many times. J is TRBJ2-5 and V is TRBV7-9, with 10 bases identical to TRBD1. CDR1 and CDR2 (germline): SEHNR, FQNEAQ (reference sequence). CDR3 length: 16 amino acids. J was trimmed by 4 bases and V by 1 base; bases with no gene match: 6. Here the CDR3 DNA reads TGTGCCAGCAGCTTAGGACAGGGGGCGCGAGGAGAGACCCAGTACTTC. This gives the protein CASSLGQGARGETQYF. Using reference TRBV7-9 and TRBJ2-5 for the parts outside the CDR3, the full variable domain is DTGVSQNPRHKITKRGQNVTFRCDPISEHNRLYWYRQTLGQGPEFLTYFQNEAQLEKSRLLSDRFSAERPKGSFSTLEIQRTEQGDSAMYLCASSLGQGARGETQYFGPGTRLLVL.

The sample holds many counts of this clonotype. The J gene is TRBJ2-3, the V gene TRBV7-6; no reliable D call. The V and J ends lost 2 bases and 5 bases respectively, with 14 bases between them. Germline V lookup: CDR1 SGHVS, CDR2 FNYEAQ. The CDR3 runs to 15 residues. The CDR3 reads CASSLTPQVGDTQYF. The CDR3 DNA reads as TGTGCCAGCAGCTTAACCCCGCAGGTGGGAGATACGCAGTATTTT.

This clonotype was observed at least ten times. The V and J genes are TRBV19 and TRBJ2-7; no firm D call. Trimming took off 5 bases at V and 2 bases at J, with 7 bases between the two ends. This CDR3 spans 12 amino acids. Germline values: CDR1 LNHDA, CDR2 SQIVND (reference sequence). The CDR3 reads CASSARAYEQYF. The CDR3 nucleotides are TGTGCCAGTAGTGCCCGAGCCTACGAGCAGTACTTC.

This clonotype was seen a handful of times. The rearrangement joins TRBV4-3 to TRBJ1-3; D call uncertain. CDR3 length: 14 amino acids. Germline CDR1 and CDR2: LGHNA and YSLEER. Trimming shortened V by 3 bases and J by 0 bases, and 6 bases separated the two germline ends. CDR3 residues: CASSQLSSGNTIYF. CDR3 in DNA: TGCGCCAGCAGCCAGCTAAGCTCTGGAAACACCATATATTTT.

This clonotype has more than one count but fewer than ten. The junction and the germline gene differ at one end; a read error may be behind it. V usage is TRBV20-1 and J usage is TRBJ1-4; D remains ambiguous. The CDR3 extends over 11 amino acids. Germline CDR1 DFQATT, CDR2 SNEGSKA (reference sequence). DNA for the CDR3: TGCAGTGCTCCCGGCTTGGACGAAATCCGTTTT. Protein sequence: CSAPGLDEIRF.

The chain recombines TRBV7-2 with TRBJ1-4; perhaps TRBD1 as D (5 bases). Germline V gives CDR1 SGHTA, CDR2 FQGNSA. The CDR3 covers 16 residues. Trimming removed 0 bases from V and 8 bases from J, with 16 bases in between. The CDR3 loop reads CASSLAVSGRGEKLFF. DNA of the CDR3: TGTGCCAGCAGCTTAGCAGTTTCGGGGCGAGGGGAAAAACTGTTTTTT.

This chain connects TRBV6-6 to TRBJ2-5; the D gene is possibly TRBD1 (5 bases). Germline values: CDR1 MNHNY, CDR2 SVGAGI (reference sequence). Trimming took off 4 bases at V and 5 bases at J, with 14 bases between the two ends. CDR3 length: 14 amino acids. For the CDR3, the DNA is TGTGCCAGCAGTTGGGGCGGCTCCCGGGAGACCCAGTACTTC. Translated, it gives CASSWGGSRETQYF.

Many counts were recorded for this clonotype. The chain is built from TRBV7-9 and TRBJ1-6; D not resolved. This CDR3 comprises 16 residues. V was shortened by 5 bases and J by 9 bases, with 20 bases between the two germline ends. Germline loops: CDR1 SEHNR, CDR2 FQNEAQ (reference sequence). CDR3 DNA: TGTGCCAGCAGCCCCGACTTTGGAGGGAGCGGTTCACCCCTCCACTTT. It yields the protein CASSPDFGGSGSPLHF.

There are many counts of this clonotype. The V call is TRBV18, the J call TRBJ1-1; TRBD1 aligns across 10 bases. Germline CDR1 is KGHSH and CDR2 is LQKENI. Trimming cost V 3 bases and J 3 bases; bases outside gene matches: 4. The CDR3 has 15 residues. CDR3 sequence: CASSPPGTGDTEAFF. CDR3 coding DNA: TGTGCCAGCTCACCTCCCGGGACAGGGGACACTGAAGCTTTCTTT.

This chain connects TRBV7-2 to TRBJ2-1; 11 bases align to TRBD2. The CDR3 covers 19 residues. The J segment lost 0 bases and the V segment lost 2 bases, leaving 9 bases of the junction unmatched. Germline V CDR1 and CDR2: SGHTA, FQGNSA. The CDR3 DNA is TGTGCCAGCAGCTTACCGGGACTAGCGGACCAGAGCTCCTACAATGAGCAGTTCTTC. It yields the protein CASSLPGLADQSSYNEQFF.

This clonotype rates as medium-sized (0.01 to 0.1%). The chain is built from TRBV6-4 and TRBJ2-2; no reliable D call. Between the trimmed V and J ends, which lost 0 bases and 5 bases, there was a span of 4 bases. The length of the CDR3 is 13 residues. The germline gives CDR1 MRHNA, CDR2 SNTAGT. The CDR3 nucleotides read TGTGCCAGCAGTGACTCTGAGACCGGGGAGCTGTTTTTT. It yields the protein CASSDSETGELFF.

This clonotype was picked up many times. The rearrangement uses TRBV5-1 and TRBJ2-3; D is possibly TRBD2 (6 bases). The CDR3 length is 14 residues. Trimming took 2 bases from V and 2 from J, leaving 9 bases between them. CDR1 and CDR2 from the germline V gene are SGHRS and YFSETQ. This CDR3 is CASSLTGATDTQYF. The CDR3 DNA reads TGCGCCAGCAGCTTAACGGGAGCCACAGATACGCAGTATTTT.